What follows describes a single TCR beta chain. Its ends do not fully match the called genes, so a read error is possible. The sample belongs to a study of response to subunit inactivated influenza vaccine. TCRdb fed the RT-PCR reads into MiXCR, producing one record per CDR3 protein. The table has hundreds of thousands of distinct CDR3 sequences, approximately 10% seen once; the top ten hold approximately 12%. Germline V gives CDR1 SGHDT, CDR2 YYEEEE. There are 18 residues in the CDR3. The sequencing here drew on PBMCs from blood, taken roughly 47 days after vaccination. The rearrangement uses TRBV5-6 and TRBJ2-6; 13 bases align to TRBD2. The sequence derives from a man aged 50 to 59 who received an inactivated influenza vaccine. The CDR3 reads CVSSFTSGGAIGANVLTF. DNA of the CDR3: TGTGTCAGCAGCTTTACTAGCGGGGGGGCTATTGGGGCCAACGTCCTGACTTTC.